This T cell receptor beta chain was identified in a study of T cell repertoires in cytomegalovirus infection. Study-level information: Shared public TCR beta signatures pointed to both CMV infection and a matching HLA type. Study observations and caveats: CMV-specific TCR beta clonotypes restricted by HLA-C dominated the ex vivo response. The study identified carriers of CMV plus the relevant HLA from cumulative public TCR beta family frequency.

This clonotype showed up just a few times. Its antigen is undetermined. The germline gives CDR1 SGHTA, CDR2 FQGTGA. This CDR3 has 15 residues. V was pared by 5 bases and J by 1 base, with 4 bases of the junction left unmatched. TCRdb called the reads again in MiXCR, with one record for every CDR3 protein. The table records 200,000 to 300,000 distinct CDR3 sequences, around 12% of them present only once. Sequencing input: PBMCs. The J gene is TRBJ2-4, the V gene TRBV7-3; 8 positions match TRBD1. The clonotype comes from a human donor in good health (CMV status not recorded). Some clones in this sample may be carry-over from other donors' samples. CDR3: CASSQGAGAKNIQYF. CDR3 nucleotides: TGTGCCAGCAGCCAGGGGGCTGGGGCCAAAAACATTCAGTACTTC.